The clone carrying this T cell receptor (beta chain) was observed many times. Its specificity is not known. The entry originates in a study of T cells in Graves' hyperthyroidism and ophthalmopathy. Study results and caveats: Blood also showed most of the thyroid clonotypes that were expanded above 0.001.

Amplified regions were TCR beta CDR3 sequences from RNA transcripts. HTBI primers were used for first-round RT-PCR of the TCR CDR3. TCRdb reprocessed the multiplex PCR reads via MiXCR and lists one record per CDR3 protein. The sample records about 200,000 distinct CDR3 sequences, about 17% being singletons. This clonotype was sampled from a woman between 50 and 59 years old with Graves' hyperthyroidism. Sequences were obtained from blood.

CDR3 sequence reads: CSVDQGPNQPQHF. DNA of the CDR3: TGCAGCGTTGACCAGGGGCCCAATCAGCCCCAGCATTTT. The rearrangement joins TRBV29-1 to TRBJ1-5; TRBD1 is a possible D gene (6 bases). V was shortened by 3 bases and J by 3 bases, with 9 bases between the two germline ends. This CDR3 spans 13 amino acids. Germline loops: CDR1 SQVTM, CDR2 ANQGSEA. The full variable domain, its missing parts supplied by reference TRBV29-1 and TRBJ1-5, is SAVISQKPSRDICQRGTSLTIQCQVDSQVTMMFWYRQQPGQSLTLIATANQGSEATYESGFVIDKFPISRPNLTFSTLTVSNMSPEDSSIYLCSVDQGPNQPQHFGDGTRLSIL.